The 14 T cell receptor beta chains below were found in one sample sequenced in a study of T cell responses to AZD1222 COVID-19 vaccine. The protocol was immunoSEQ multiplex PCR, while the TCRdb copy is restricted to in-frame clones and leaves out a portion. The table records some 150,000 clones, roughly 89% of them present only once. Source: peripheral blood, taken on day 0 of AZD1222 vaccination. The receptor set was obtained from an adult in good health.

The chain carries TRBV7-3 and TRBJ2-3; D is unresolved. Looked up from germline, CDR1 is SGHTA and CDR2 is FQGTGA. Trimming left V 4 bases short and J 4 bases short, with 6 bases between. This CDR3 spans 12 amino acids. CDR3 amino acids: CASSSGADTQYF. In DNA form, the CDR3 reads TGTGCCAGCAGCTCCGGCGCAGATACGCAGTATTTT. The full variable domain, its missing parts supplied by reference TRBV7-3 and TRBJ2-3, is GAGVSQTPSNKVTEKGKYVELRCDPISGHTALYWYRQSLGQGPEFLIYFQGTGAADDSGLPNDRFFAVRPEGSVSTLKIQRTERGDSAVYLCASSSGADTQYFGPGTRLTVL.

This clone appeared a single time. The DNA for the CDR3 is TGCAGCGTCCTACTGGTGCGGGAGACCCAGTACTTC. Amino acid sequence: CSVLLVRETQYF. The rearrangement joins TRBV29-1 to TRBJ2-5; D ambiguous. The V end was cut by 6 bases, the J end by 5 bases, with 13 bases between. The CDR3 has 12 residues. Germline V CDR1 and CDR2: SQVTM, ANQGSEA. The full variable domain, in which reference TRBV29-1 and TRBJ2-5 provide the parts outside the CDR3, is SAVISQKPSRDICQRGTSLTIQCQVDSQVTMMFWYRQQPGQSLTLIATANQGSEATYESGFVIDKFPISRPNLTFSTLTVSNMSPEDSSIYLCSVLLVRETQYFGPGTRLLVL.

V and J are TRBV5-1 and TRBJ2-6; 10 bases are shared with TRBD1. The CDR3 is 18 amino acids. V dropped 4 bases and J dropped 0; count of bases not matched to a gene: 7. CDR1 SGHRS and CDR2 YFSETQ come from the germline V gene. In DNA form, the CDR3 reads TGCGCCAGCAGCACTACCGGGACAGGGGTCTCTGGGGCCAACGTCCTGACTTTC. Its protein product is CASSTTGTGVSGANVLTF.

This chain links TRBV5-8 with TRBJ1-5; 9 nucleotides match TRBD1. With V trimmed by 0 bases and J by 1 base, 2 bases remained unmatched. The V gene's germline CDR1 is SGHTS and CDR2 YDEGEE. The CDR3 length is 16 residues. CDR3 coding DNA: TGTGCCAGCAGCTTGGGACAGGGGGGCAGCAATCAGCCCCAGCATTTT. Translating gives CASSLGQGGSNQPQHF.

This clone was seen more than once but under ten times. CDR3 coding DNA: TGTGCCACCACAGACCCGAACACCGGGGAGCTGTTTTTT. Residues: CATTDPNTGELFF. This chain connects TRBV28 to TRBJ2-2, with D hard to call. Trimming left V 10 bases short and J 0 bases short, with 9 bases between. The CDR3 runs to 13 residues. CDR1 and CDR2 (germline): MDHEN, SYDVKM.

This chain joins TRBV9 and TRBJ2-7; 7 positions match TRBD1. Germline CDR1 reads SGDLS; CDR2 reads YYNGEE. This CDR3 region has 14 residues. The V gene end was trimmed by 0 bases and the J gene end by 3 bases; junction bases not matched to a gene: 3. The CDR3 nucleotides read TGTGCCAGCAGCGTAGCCGGGACAGACTACGAGCAGTACTTC. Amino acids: CASSVAGTDYEQYF.

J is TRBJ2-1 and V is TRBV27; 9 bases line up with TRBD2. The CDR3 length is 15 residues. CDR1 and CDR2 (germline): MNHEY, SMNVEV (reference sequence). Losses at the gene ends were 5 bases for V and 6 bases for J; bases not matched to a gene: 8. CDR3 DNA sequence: TGTGCCAGCAGTAGCGGGGGGCGGGTTCCCAATGAGCAGTTCTTC. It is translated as CASSSGGRVPNEQFF.

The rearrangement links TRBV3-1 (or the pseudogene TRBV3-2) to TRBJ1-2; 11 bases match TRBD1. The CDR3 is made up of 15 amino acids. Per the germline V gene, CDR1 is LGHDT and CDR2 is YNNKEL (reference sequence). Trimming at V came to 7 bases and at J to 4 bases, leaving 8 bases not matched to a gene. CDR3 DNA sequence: TGTGCCAGCATCCTTTCCGGGACAGGGGGCTATGGCTACACCTTC. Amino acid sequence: CASILSGTGGYGYTF.

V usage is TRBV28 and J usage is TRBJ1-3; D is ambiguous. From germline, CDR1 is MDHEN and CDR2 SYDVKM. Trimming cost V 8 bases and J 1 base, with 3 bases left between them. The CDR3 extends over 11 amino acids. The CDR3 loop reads CASWSGNTIYF. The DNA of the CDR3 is TGTGCCAGCTGGTCTGGAAACACCATATATTTT.

The CDR3 nucleotides read TGTGCCAGCAGCTTACGCGGGGTGGGAAACACCATATATTTT. Translating gives CASSLRGVGNTIYF. The chain joins TRBV7-9 to TRBJ1-3, with unresolved D. Looked up from germline, CDR1 is SEHNR and CDR2 is FQNEAQ (reference sequence). Trimming left V 2 bases short and J 4 bases short, with 9 bases between. There are 14 residues in the CDR3.

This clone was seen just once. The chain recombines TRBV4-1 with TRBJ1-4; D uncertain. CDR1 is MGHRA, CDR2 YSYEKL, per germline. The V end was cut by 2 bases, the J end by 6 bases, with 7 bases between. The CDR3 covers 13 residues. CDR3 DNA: TGCGCCAGCAGCCAACGTTCGGATGAAAAACTGTTTTTT. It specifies CASSQRSDEKLFF.

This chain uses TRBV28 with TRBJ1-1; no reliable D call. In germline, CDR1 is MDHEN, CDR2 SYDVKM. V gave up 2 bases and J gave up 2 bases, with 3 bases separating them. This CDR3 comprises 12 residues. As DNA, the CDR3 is TGTGCCAGCAGTTTAATCAACACTGAAGCTTTCTTT. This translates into CASSLINTEAFF.

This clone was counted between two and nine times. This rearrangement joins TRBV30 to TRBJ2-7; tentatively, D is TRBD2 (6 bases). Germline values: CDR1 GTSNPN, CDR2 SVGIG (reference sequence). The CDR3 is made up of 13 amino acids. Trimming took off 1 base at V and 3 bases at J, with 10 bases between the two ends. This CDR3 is CAWSEDYRYEQYF. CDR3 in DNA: TGTGCCTGGAGTGAGGACTATCGCTACGAGCAGTACTTC.

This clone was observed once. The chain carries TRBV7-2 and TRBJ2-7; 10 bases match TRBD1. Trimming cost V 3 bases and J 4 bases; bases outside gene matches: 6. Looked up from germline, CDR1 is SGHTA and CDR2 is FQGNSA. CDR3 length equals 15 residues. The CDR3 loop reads CASSLGTGEGYEQYF. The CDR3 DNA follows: TGTGCCAGCAGCTTGGGGACAGGGGAAGGATACGAGCAGTACTTC.